These T cell receptor beta chains were read from a single sample in a study of blood T cell repertoires in COVID-19. TCRdb's table, derived via immunoSEQ multiplex PCR, lists solely in-frame clones and lacks some. In the table there are around 260,000 clones, roughly 80% of which are singletons. Input material: peripheral blood. These receptors were obtained from a man aged 55 to 70 with acute or convalescent COVID-19. Each CDR3 is given with its conserved first and last residue. The order of the fields is clone size, J gene, D gene, V gene, CDR3 protein, CDR3 DNA. A D gene is named only where the DNA matches it firmly. Clone size is shown for a subset of rows, as once, few, many or a class of expanded clone.

>.|TRBJ2-1|.|TRBV7-6
CASSADYSSSYNEQFF
TGTGCCAGCAGCGCAGACTACTCGAGCTCCTACAATGAGCAGTTCTTC
>.|TRBJ1-6|TRBD1|TRBV9
CASSAMGQTNSPLHF
TGTGCCAGCAGCGCAATGGGACAGACCAATTCACCCCTCCACTTT
>.|TRBJ1-1|.|TRBV29-1
CSVAGGPNTEAFF
TGCAGCGTAGCCGGGGGGCCAAACACTGAAGCTTTCTTT
>once|TRBJ2-5|.|TRBV11-1
CASSSSQETQYF
TGTGCCAGCAGCTCCAGCCAAGAGACCCAGTACTTC
>few|TRBJ1-4|.|TRBV3-1/TRBV3-2
CASSPAGQGYEKLFF
TGTGCCAGCAGCCCCGCCGGGCAGGGGTATGAAAAACTGTTTTTT
>.|TRBJ2-1|.|TRBV6-2/TRBV6-3
CASSSGTLSAEIYNEQFF
TGTGCCAGCAGCTCCGGGACTTTATCCGCCGAGATCTACAATGAGCAGTTCTTC
>.|TRBJ2-7|TRBD2|TRBV10-2
CASSPGLASLYEQYF
TGCGCCAGCAGCCCGGGACTAGCGTCCCTCTACGAGCAGTACTTC
>.|TRBJ2-3|TRBD1|TRBV29-1
CSVESFPGGASDTQYF
TGCAGCGTTGAAAGTTTCCCAGGGGGCGCGTCAGATACGCAGTATTTT
>.|TRBJ1-1|TRBD1|TRBV9
CASSVGGTGTTEAFF
TGTGCCAGCAGCGTAGGCGGGACAGGGACAACTGAAGCTTTCTTT
>.|TRBJ1-2|TRBD1|TRBV2
CASSGPLQGAYGYTF
TGTGCCAGCAGTGGACCCTTACAGGGGGCCTATGGCTACACCTTC
>.|TRBJ1-2|.|TRBV12-5
CASGWGGSGDQTYGYTF
TGTGCTAGTGGTTGGGGCGGGTCGGGGGACCAAACCTATGGCTACACCTTC
>.|TRBJ2-7|.|TRBV28
CASSFMWGDEQYF
TGTGCCAGCAGTTTCATGTGGGGAGACGAGCAGTACTTC
>.|TRBJ2-7|.|TRBV7-8
CASSQTQGRFGYEQYF
TGTGCCAGCAGCCAAACACAGGGACGGTTCGGCTACGAGCAGTACTTC
>.|TRBJ2-5|TRBD2|TRBV19
CASSLWTSGQETQYF
TGTGCCAGTAGTCTCTGGACTAGCGGCCAAGAGACCCAGTACTTC
>.|TRBJ2-7|TRBD1|TRBV15
CATSRVPGGGSYEQYF
TGTGCCACCAGCAGAGTCCCAGGGGGTGGCTCCTACGAGCAGTACTTC
>.|TRBJ1-6|.|TRBV21-1
CASSYQTGVDRWGSNSPLHF
TGTGCCAGCAGCTACCAAACAGGGGTAGACAGATGGGGCTCTAATTCACCCCTCCACTTT
>.|TRBJ2-7|.|TRBV9
CASSVDGASYEQYF
TGTGCCAGCAGCGTAGATGGGGCGTCCTACGAGCAGTACTTC
>few|TRBJ1-4|TRBD1|TRBV7-9
CASSVTGAGGEKLFF
TGTGCCAGCAGCGTAACAGGGGCAGGTGGTGAAAAACTGTTTTTT
>few|TRBJ1-2|.|TRBV7-6
CASSLHPGDDYGYTF
TGTGCCAGCAGCTTACACCCAGGTGATGACTATGGCTACACCTTC
>.|TRBJ1-1|TRBD1|TRBV7-2
CASSIGQGAVYTEAFF
TGTGCCAGCAGCATTGGACAGGGGGCTGTGTACACTGAAGCTTTCTTT
>few|TRBJ1-1|.|TRBV6-5
CASSYEKSNTEAFF
TGTGCCAGCAGTTACGAGAAGTCGAACACTGAAGCTTTCTTT
>.|TRBJ2-7|.|TRBV6-5
CASRGAAAYEQYF
TGTGCCAGCAGGGGAGCGGCGGCCTACGAGCAGTACTTC
>.|TRBJ1-1|.|TRBV27
CASNRAMNTEAFF
TGTGCCAGCAATCGAGCCATGAACACTGAAGCTTTCTTT